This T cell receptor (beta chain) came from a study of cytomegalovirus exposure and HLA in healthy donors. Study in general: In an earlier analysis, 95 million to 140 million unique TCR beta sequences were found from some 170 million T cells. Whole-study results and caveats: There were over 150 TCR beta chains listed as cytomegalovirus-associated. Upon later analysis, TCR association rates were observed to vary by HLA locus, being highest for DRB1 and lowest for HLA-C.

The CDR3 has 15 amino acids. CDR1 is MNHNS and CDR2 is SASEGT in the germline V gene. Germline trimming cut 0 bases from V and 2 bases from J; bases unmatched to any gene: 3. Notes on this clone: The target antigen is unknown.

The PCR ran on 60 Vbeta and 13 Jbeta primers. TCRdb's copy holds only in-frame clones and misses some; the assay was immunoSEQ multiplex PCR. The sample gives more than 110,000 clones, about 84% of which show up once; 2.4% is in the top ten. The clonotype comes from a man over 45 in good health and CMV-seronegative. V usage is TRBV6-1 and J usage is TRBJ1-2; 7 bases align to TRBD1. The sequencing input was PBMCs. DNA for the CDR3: TGTGCCAGCAGTGAAGCGACCAGGGGGAACTATGGCTACACCTTC. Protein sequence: CASSEATRGNYGYTF.